This TCR beta chain derives from a study of lymphopenia after photon versus proton radiotherapy. Clones were sequenced by immunoSEQ multiplex PCR, and TCRdb holds only the in-frame ones, with some missing. Altogether approximately 58,000 clones are present, about four fifths being singletons, with the ten largest covering just under 30%. The germline V and J ends were trimmed by 1 base and 6 bases, with 14 bases remaining between them. The germline CDR1 and CDR2 sequences are SGHKS and YYEKEE (reference sequence). The CDR3 runs to 14 residues. The TCR was taken from a man aged 45 to 65 with gastric cancer. The source material was peripheral blood, sampled from a patient treated with photon-based radiotherapy. V is TRBV5-5 and J is TRBJ2-7; perhaps TRBD2 as D (7 bases). DNA for the CDR3: TGTGCCAGCAGCTTGCGCGGGGGCCTCAGCGAGCAGTACTTC. Amino acid sequence: CASSLRGGLSEQYF.